This T cell receptor beta chain was sequenced for a study of blood T cells in healthy people across ages (dated by TCRdb to between 2014 and 2017). Study-level background: Template switching captured roughly one uniquely barcoded TCR beta cDNA molecule per two T cells in model experiments. Using deep sequencing normalized with unique cDNA molecular identifiers, the study measured how TCR beta repertoire diversity changes with age. The donors were divided into four age groups: young (average approximately 17 years), middle-aged (almost 40), aged (roughly 60) and long-lived (around 87). To avoid experimental bias, donors of different ages were spread randomly across the sequencing lanes. Two additional independent replicas of 1 million unique cDNA reads from the same blood draw were analyzed for two donors (one aged 18 to 29 and one aged 80 or older). Study-wide conclusions, independent of this receptor: Compared with the aged group, the long-lived group had more naive CD4+ T cells, fewer expanded clones and increased TCR diversity, suggesting age selection. Estimates of total diversity from one million sequenced T cells were regarded as lower bounds and underestimates. Because profiling used bulk unsorted PBMCs, naive and antigen-experienced compartments could not be compared conclusively. The percentage of naive T cells measured by flow cytometry correlated strongly with observed TCR beta diversity. Donor CMV infection status was unknown, potentially confounding age-related changes in expanded clonotypes. Observed TCR beta diversity per million T cells fell roughly linearly with age, and a significant reduction was already apparent by age around 36.

Systemically healthy Caucasian individuals from Russia, 39 in total and aged roughly 6 to 100 years, were included as donors. Each donor gave about 9.7 milliliters of peripheral blood, drawn into EDTA-treated Vacutainer tubes. Ficoll-Paque density-gradient centrifugation was used to isolate PBMCs, with at least 7 million per sample. Trizol reagent was used to extract total RNA from PBMCs, with at least 6 micrograms per sample. For every donor, an aliquot of PBMCs went through flow cytometry to measure the percentages of naive CD45RAhigh/CD27high T cells. The method behind the library was 5' RACE. These reads were obtained on an Illumina HiSeq 2500. A second roughly 6 to 11 cycle PCR used a sample-barcoded 5' primer and a J-beta primer mix. Each TCR beta cDNA molecule received a unique molecular identifier from a template-switch 5' adaptor carrying 12 random nucleotides. Each sample yielded at least 3 million CDR3-containing paired-end reads. All of the RNA was converted into first-strand cDNA using the Mint cDNA synthesis kit, with a TRBC-specific oligonucleotide serving as the primer. After uracil-DNA glycosylase treatment, a first 18-cycle PCR used universal primers M1SS and BC2_uni_R on all cDNA. Turning to the authors' computational methods: Normalization of each sample was performed by random selection of 1 million high-quality reads, each carrying a distinct molecular identifier. Instead of being binned into consensus sequences, reads with shared molecular identifiers were discarded. MiTCR, with a Q25 quality threshold and the strictest error-elimination algorithm, was used for CDR3 identification, clonotype clustering and error correction. Lower-bound total TCR beta diversity was estimated with a nonparametric unseen species model using Euler transformation. TCRdb trimmed public reads at Q25 via fastp, called clones via MiXCR and kept in-frame beta chains. Identical CDR3 proteins give one entry, which carries the most common genes and DNA. What appears here as the V and J calls and clone size reflects TCRdb's work, not the paper's. The sample table contains 1,300,000 or so distinct CDR3 sequences; only one count was recorded for 59% of them. The top ten hold 6.5% to 8% of the sample.

Points on this clonotype: Its antigen remains unidentified. No much larger clone is present one base from it, and per-base qualities are unavailable.

The sequencing input was blood. The TCR sequence derives from a man younger than 35 in good health.

The nucleotides are TGTGCCAGCAGTTTAAGGGACAGGCCCATCTCCTACAATGAGCAGTACTTC. It is translated as CASSLRDRPISYNEQYF. The chain uses TRBV27 and TRBJ2-7, with 8 bases in between that match TRBD1. CDR1 and CDR2, looked up from the germline V gene (reference sequence), are MNHEY and SMNVEV. The junction shows trimming of 2 bases on V and 7 bases on J, and the gene matches do not reach 16 bases of it. The CDR3 sequence holds 17 residues, the cysteine and phenylalanine included. The DNA shown is the 51-base CDR3, in frame from base 1.